The entry below gives a single T cell receptor beta chain sequence along with its context. The antigen is undetermined. The sample belongs to a study of T cells after yellow fever vaccination. Study-level results: Post-booster samples contained most primary-vaccination clones (about 95% CD4, about 90% CD8).

CDR3 length equals 14 residues. The V end lost 3 bases, the J end lost 4 bases, and 10 bases lay between the germline ends. TCR cDNA was made by 5'RACE template switching, adding a universal primer site and UMIs. TCRdb used MiXCR to reprocess the 5' RACE reads, holding one entry per CDR3 protein. The sample contains a few hundred thousand distinct CDR3 sequences, 8.5% to 9% of which appear only once. The chain joins TRBV12-3 or TRBV12-4 to TRBJ1-5, with a possible D match to TRBD1 (5 bases). The source material was PBMCs, sampled on the day of the first yellow fever vaccination. This clonotype was sampled from a young man who received the YFV17D yellow fever vaccine. CDR3 bases: TGTGCCAGCAGTTTTTATCACAGGAATCAGCCCCAGCATTTT. Its translation: CASSFYHRNQPQHF.